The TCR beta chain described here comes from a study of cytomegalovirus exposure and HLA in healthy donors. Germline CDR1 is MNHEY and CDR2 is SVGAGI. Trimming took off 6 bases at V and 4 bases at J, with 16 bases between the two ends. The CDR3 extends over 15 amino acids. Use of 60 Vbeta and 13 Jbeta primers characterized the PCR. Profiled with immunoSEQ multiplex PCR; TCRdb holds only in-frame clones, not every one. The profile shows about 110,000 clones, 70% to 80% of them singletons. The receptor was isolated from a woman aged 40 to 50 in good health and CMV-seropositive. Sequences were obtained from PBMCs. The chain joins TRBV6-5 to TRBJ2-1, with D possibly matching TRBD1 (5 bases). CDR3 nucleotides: TGTGCCAGCAGCATGGACACGGAAGATTACAATGAGCAGTTCTTC. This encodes CASSMDTEDYNEQFF.